This T cell receptor (beta chain) is drawn from a study of control samples from healthy donors and cancer patients. TCRdb's table, derived via immunoSEQ multiplex PCR, lists solely in-frame clones and lacks some. The sample holds 150,000 to 200,000 clones, around 96% seen once. V was shortened by 5 bases and J by 5 bases, with 11 bases between the two germline ends. The CDR3 loop spans 13 amino acids. Germline assignment: CDR1 LGHDT and CDR2 YNNKEL (reference sequence). This clone was found once. Sequencing was carried out using blood. The chain combines TRBV3-1 (or the pseudogene TRBV3-2) with TRBJ2-3; D perhaps matches TRBD1 (5 bases). The clonotype was recovered from a woman in her 30s in good health. CDR3 region: CASSFWTKDTQYF. CDR3 sequence (DNA): TGTGCCAGCAGCTTTTGGACAAAAGATACGCAGTATTTT.